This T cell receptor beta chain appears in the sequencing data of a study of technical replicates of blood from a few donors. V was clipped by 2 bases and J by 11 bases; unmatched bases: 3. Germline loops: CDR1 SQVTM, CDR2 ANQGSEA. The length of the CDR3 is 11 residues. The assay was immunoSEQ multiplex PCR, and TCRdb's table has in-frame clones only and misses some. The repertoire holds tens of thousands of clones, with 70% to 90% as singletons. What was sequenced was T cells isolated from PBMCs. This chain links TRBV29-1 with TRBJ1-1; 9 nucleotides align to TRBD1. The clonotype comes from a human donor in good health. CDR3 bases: TGCAGCGTTGAACTAGGACAGGGGGCTTTCTTT. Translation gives CSVELGQGAFF. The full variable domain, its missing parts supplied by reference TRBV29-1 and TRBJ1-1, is SAVISQKPSRDICQRGTSLTIQCQVDSQVTMMFWYRQQPGQSLTLIATANQGSEATYESGFVIDKFPISRPNLTFSTLTVSNMSPEDSSIYLCSVELGQGAFFGQGTRLTVV.